This TCR beta chain was observed in a study of T cell repertoires in cytomegalovirus infection. Each CDR3 protein gets one entry after TCRdb re-called the reads with MiXCR. The data contain 200,000 to 300,000 distinct CDR3 sequences, roughly 6.5% of them singletons. This clonotype was detected many times. The CDR3 is 14 amino acids. V lost 1 base to trimming and J lost 1 base, with 10 bases between them. Germline V gene sequence: CDR1 SQVTM, CDR2 ANQGSEA. The chain combines TRBV29-1 with TRBJ1-1; D gene ambiguous. This TCR was sampled from a human donor in good health (CMV status not recorded). Some clones in this sample may be carry-over from other donors' samples. Sequencing was carried out using PBMCs. This chain's CDR3 is CSVEVGSANTEAFF. CDR3 sequence (DNA): TGCAGCGTTGAAGTGGGATCCGCGAACACTGAAGCTTTCTTT.